This is a list of T cell receptor beta chains from one sample in a study of T-cell memory formation after mild COVID-19. MiXCR, applied by TCRdb to the 5' RACE reads, yields one record per CDR3 protein. Found here are 550,000 to 600,000 distinct CDR3 sequences, roughly 17% of them singletons; the top ten hold roughly 7.7%. Sequencing was carried out using PBMCs or a T cell subset sorted from them (not recorded which). The receptor set was obtained from an adult woman who had mild COVID-19 (a few samples of this study predate the infection). Cell type and time point are not known. Both conserved end residues are part of each CDR3. D genes are given only for firm matches. Only some rows state a clone size, as once, few, many or a class for expanded clones.

d_call | j_call | cdr3_length | clone_size | v_call | cdr3_nt | cdr3_aa
TRBD2 | TRBJ2-1 | 17 | few | TRBV7-3 | TGTGCCAGCAGCCGCACACACAGGACTAGCGGGGGCGATGAGCAGTTCTTC | CASSRTHRTSGGDEQFF
- | TRBJ2-7 | 11 | few | TRBV29-1 | TGCAGCGCCACAGGGAACCACGAGCAGTACTTC | CSATGNHEQYF
TRBD1 | TRBJ1-5 | 16 | - | TRBV24-1 | TGTGCCACCAGTGATCCGACAGGGCCCGACAGTCAGCCCCAGCATTTT | CATSDPTGPDSQPQHF
- | TRBJ1-2 | 13 | many | TRBV19 | TGTGCCAGTACCTACCGGGGAAACTATGGCTACACCTTC | CASTYRGNYGYTF
- | TRBJ2-3 | 17 | - | TRBV7-9 | TGTGCCAGCCCGATACCGGGCCTTGACGCTAGCACAGATACGCAGTATTTT | CASPIPGLDASTDTQYF
- | TRBJ1-2 | 15 | - | TRBV6-1 | TGTGCCAGCAGTGAAACCGAGGCCGGATCCTATGGCTACACCTTC | CASSETEAGSYGYTF
- | TRBJ2-1 | 13 | - | TRBV27 | TGTGCCAGCAGACTGGGCCTAGGGAATGAGCAGTTCTTC | CASRLGLGNEQFF
TRBD2 | TRBJ2-3 | 14 | many | TRBV7-9 | TGTGCCAGCAGTCCTAGCGGGGGCACAGATACGCAGTATTTT | CASSPSGGTDTQYF
- | TRBJ2-2 | 17 | many | TRBV4-3 | TGCGCCAGCAGCCAAGATCTATCCAGCGCCCGTGGCGGGGAGCTGTTTTTT | CASSQDLSSARGGELFF
- | TRBJ2-3 | 13 | - | TRBV7-6 | TGTGCCAGCAGCTTTTCGGGGGTAGAAACGCAGTATTTT | CASSFSGVETQYF
TRBD1 | TRBJ2-1 | 12 | - | TRBV5-1 | TGCGCCAGCAGCGGACAGGGTTATGAGCAGTTCTTC | CASSGQGYEQFF
TRBD2 | TRBJ2-1 | 14 | few | TRBV6-4 | TGTGCCAGCAGCGAGATACTAGCGGGATATCAAAAGTTCTTC | CASSEILAGYQKFF
TRBD1 | TRBJ1-3 | 17 | - | TRBV12-3/TRBV12-4 | TGTGCCAGCAGCCCTAGCCCGACAGGGGGCTCTGGAAACACCATATATTTT | CASSPSPTGGSGNTIYF
- | TRBJ1-2 | 12 | few | TRBV2 | TGTGCCAGTCCTCAGGGTGTCTATGGCTACACCTTC | CASPQGVYGYTF
- | TRBJ2-7 | 15 | - | TRBV5-1 | TGCGCCAGCAGTGTCGGACAGACGAACTCCTACGAGCAGTACTTC | CASSVGQTNSYEQYF
TRBD2 | TRBJ2-7 | 14 | - | TRBV7-8 | TGTGCCAGCAGCTCAAGACTAGCGGGGGGCGAGCAGTACTTC | CASSSRLAGGEQYF
- | TRBJ2-7 | 15 | - | TRBV23-1 | TGCGCCAGCAGTCAATCATCGGGTCCCTTCTACGAGCAGTACTTC | CASSQSSGPFYEQYF
TRBD2 | TRBJ2-5 | 18 | few | TRBV29-1 | TGCAGCGTTGAAGATCGATGGCTAGCGGGGGGTACTGGAGAGACCCAGTACTTC | CSVEDRWLAGGTGETQYF
TRBD2 | TRBJ2-7 | 18 | few | TRBV4-1 | TGCGCCAGCAGCCAAGAGGGACTAGCGGGGAGGAGTGGGGACGAGCAGTACTTC | CASSQEGLAGRSGDEQYF
TRBD2 | TRBJ2-3 | 16 | - | TRBV20-1 | TGCAGTGCTAGTGCGGGGGGGGCCTCCCACAGGGGTACGCAGTATTTT | CSASAGGASHRGTQYF
- | TRBJ2-3 | 15 | few | TRBV5-1 | TGCGCCAGCAGCTTGGAATCCGGGTCCACAGATACGCAGTATTTT | CASSLESGSTDTQYF
TRBD2 | TRBJ2-3 | 18 | - | TRBV11-2 | TGTGCCAGCAGCCCTACTAGCGGGGCCAGGTCGGCCACAGATACGCAGTATTTT | CASSPTSGARSATDTQYF
TRBD1 | TRBJ1-2 | 15 | - | TRBV5-1 | TGCGCCAGCAGGCAGAGGGACAGGGGGCTTCATGGCTACACCTTC | CASRQRDRGLHGYTF
- | TRBJ1-1 | 13 | - | TRBV30 | TGTGCCTGGAGTGTACTAGGGGACACTGAAGCTTTCTTT | CAWSVLGDTEAFF
TRBD2 | TRBJ2-1 | 15 | - | TRBV6-5 | TGTGCCAGCAGACAAAGCGGGAGTACCTACAATGAGCAGTTCTTC | CASRQSGSTYNEQFF
- | TRBJ2-3 | 16 | many | TRBV7-2 | TGTGCCAGCAGCTTAGATTTGGGCAGGACTCTAGACACGCAGTATTTT | CASSLDLGRTLDTQYF
- | TRBJ1-1 | 14 | - | TRBV5-4 | TGTGCCAGCAGCCCCGTAGGATTGAACACTGAAGCTTTCTTT | CASSPVGLNTEAFF
TRBD2 | TRBJ2-1 | 15 | - | TRBV7-9 | TGTGCCAGCGGGCACCGCGGGAGGGTGATGGATGAGCAGTTCTTC | CASGHRGRVMDEQFF
- | TRBJ2-1 | 16 | - | TRBV19 | TGTGCCAGTACGTTGGGTAGGCCAGGCTCCTACAATGAGCAGTTCTTC | CASTLGRPGSYNEQFF
TRBD2 | TRBJ2-1 | 17 | - | TRBV6-2/TRBV6-3 | TGTGCCAGCAGTTACCCATCAGGACTAGCGGGAGGGCTGAAGCAGTTCTTC | CASSYPSGLAGGLKQFF
- | TRBJ1-1 | 15 | few | TRBV7-6 | TGTGCCAGCAGCTTAGGATTGGGGGTGGGCACTGAAGCTTTCTTT | CASSLGLGVGTEAFF
- | TRBJ2-2 | 15 | few | TRBV3-1 | TGTGCCAGCAGCCAAGATAACCGCAACACCGGGGAGCTGTTTTTT | CASSQDNRNTGELFF
- | TRBJ1-5 | 16 | many | TRBV12-3/TRBV12-4 | TGTGCCAGCAGTTCCCCTGGGACTGGGGTCAATCAGCCCCAGCATTTT | CASSSPGTGVNQPQHF
- | TRBJ1-6 | 16 | few | TRBV7-8 | TGTGCCAGCAGCGCAGGGACCCGGGGCTATAATTCACCCCTCCACTTT | CASSAGTRGYNSPLHF
- | TRBJ1-1 | 14 | - | TRBV18 | TGTGCCAGCTCACCCTCCTCGGGGGGCACTGAAGCTTTCTTT | CASSPSSGGTEAFF
- | TRBJ2-3 | 16 | - | TRBV21-1 | TGTGCCAGCAGCGGCCGGGACAAACCTCCCACAGATACGCAGTATTTT | CASSGRDKPPTDTQYF
TRBD1 | TRBJ2-5 | 18 | few | TRBV29-1 | TGCAGCGTTGAGATCCGTCGAAAAGAGGGGACAGGACAAGAGACCCAGTACTTC | CSVEIRRKEGTGQETQYF
- | TRBJ2-5 | 16 | - | TRBV7-9 | TGTGCCAGCAGCTTCGGGCAGGGTCTACCCCAAGAGACCCAGTACTTC | CASSFGQGLPQETQYF
- | TRBJ1-1 | 15 | few | TRBV5-1 | TGCGCCAGCAGCTTGGGGGTTGAGGGGAACACTGAAGCTTTCTTT | CASSLGVEGNTEAFF
- | TRBJ2-3 | 15 | few | TRBV5-1 | TGCGCCAGCAGCTTGGCAAGGGATCCCACAGATACGCAGTATTTT | CASSLARDPTDTQYF